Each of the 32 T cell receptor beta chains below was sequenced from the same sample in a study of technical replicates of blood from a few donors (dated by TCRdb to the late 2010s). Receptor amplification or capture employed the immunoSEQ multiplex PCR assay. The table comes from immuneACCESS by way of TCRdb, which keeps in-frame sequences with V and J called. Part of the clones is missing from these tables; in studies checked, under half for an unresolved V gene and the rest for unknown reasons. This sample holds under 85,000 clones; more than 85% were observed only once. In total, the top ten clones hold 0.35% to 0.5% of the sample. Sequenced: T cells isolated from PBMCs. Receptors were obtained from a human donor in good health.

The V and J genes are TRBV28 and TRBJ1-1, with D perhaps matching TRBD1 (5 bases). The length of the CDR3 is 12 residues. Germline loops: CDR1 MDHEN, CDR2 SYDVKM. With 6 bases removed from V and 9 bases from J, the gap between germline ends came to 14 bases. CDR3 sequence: CASRGPGGKAFF. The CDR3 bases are TGTGCCAGCAGGGGACCGGGGGGGAAAGCTTTCTTT.

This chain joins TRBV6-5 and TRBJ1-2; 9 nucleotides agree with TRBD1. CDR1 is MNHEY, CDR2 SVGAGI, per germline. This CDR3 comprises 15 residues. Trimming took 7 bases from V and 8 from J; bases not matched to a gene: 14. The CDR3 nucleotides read TGTGCCAGCACCTGGGACAGGGAAGGTTTTAGGGGCTACACCTTC. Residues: CASTWDREGFRGYTF.

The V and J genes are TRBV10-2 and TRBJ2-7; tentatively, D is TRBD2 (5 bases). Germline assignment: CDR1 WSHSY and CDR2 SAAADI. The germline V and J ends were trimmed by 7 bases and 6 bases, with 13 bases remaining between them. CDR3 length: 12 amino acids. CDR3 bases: TGCGCCAGCACCTGGACTTTAGGCGAGCAGTACTTC. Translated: CASTWTLGEQYF.

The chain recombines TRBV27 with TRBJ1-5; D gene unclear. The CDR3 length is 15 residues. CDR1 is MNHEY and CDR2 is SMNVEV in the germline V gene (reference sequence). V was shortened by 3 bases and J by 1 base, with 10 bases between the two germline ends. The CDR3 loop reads CASSFGGYSNQPQHF. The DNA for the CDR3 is TGTGCCAGCAGTTTCGGAGGATACAGCAATCAGCCCCAGCATTTT.

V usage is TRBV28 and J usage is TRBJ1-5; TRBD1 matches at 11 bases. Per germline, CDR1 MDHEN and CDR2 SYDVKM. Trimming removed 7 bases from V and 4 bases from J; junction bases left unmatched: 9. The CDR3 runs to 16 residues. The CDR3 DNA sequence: TGTGCCAGCAATAGAGGACAGGGGGCAGCAAATCAGCCCCAGCATTTT. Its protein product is CASNRGQGAANQPQHF.

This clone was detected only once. CDR3 residues: CASSQDHRVGYGYTF. The CDR3 DNA reads TGCGCCAGCAGCCAAGATCACCGGGTTGGCTATGGCTACACCTTC. The genes are TRBV4-3 and TRBJ1-2; D gene unclear. Deletions cut 0 bases from V and 4 bases from J, with 12 bases between. The CDR3 is made up of 15 amino acids. Per germline, CDR1 LGHNA and CDR2 YSLEER.

The CDR3 region has the DNA TGTGCCAGCCTAGCGGATGCCACAGATACGCAGTATTTT. Translated: CASLADATDTQYF. This chain uses TRBV19 with TRBJ2-3, with TRBD2 matching 7 bases. The CDR3 consists of 13 residues. With V trimmed by 9 bases and J by 2 bases, 5 bases remained unmatched. Germline V gene data show CDR1 as LNHDA and CDR2 as SQIVND (reference sequence).

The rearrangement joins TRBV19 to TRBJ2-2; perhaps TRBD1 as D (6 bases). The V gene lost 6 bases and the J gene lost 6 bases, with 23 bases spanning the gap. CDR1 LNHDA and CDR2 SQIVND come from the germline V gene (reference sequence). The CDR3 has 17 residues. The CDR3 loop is CASSLRMGANVPGELFF. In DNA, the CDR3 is TGTGCCAGTAGCTTACGTATGGGGGCAAATGTCCCCGGGGAGCTGTTTTTT.

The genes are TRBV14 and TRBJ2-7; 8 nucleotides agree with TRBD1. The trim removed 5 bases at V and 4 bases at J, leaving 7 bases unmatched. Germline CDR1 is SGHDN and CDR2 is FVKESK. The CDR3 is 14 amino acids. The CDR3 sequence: CASSAGTGKYEQYF. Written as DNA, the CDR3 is TGTGCCAGCAGCGCGGGGACAGGCAAGTACGAGCAGTACTTC.

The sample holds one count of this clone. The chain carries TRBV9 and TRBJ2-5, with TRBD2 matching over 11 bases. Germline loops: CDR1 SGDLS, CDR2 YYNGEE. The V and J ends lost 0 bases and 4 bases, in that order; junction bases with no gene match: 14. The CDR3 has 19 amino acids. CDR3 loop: CASSVGLAGGVKRGETQYF. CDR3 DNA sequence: TGTGCCAGCAGCGTAGGGCTAGCGGGAGGAGTAAAGAGGGGAGAGACCCAGTACTTC. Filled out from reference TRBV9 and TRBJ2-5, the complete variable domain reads DSGVTQTPKHLITATGQRVTLRCSPRSGDLSVYWYQQSLDQGLQFLIQYYNGEERAKGNILERFSAQQFPDLHSELNLSSLELGDSALYFCASSVGLAGGVKRGETQYFGPGTRLLVL.

The CDR3 bases are TGTGCCAGCAGCTTGACCCGGGGGAGGGCAGATACGCAGTATTTT. It is translated as CASSLTRGRADTQYF. The chain has TRBV5-4 and TRBJ2-3, with 7 positions matching TRBD2. Germline assignment: CDR1 SGHNT and CDR2 YYREEE (reference sequence). The CDR3 is made up of 15 amino acids. V lost 1 base to trimming and J lost 4 bases; unmatched junction nucleotides: 6.

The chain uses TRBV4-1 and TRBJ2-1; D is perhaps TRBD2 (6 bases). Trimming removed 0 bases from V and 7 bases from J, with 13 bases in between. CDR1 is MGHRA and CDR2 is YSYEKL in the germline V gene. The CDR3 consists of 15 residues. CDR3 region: CASSQDPGVANEQFF. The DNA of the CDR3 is TGCGCCAGCAGCCAAGACCCGGGAGTGGCGAATGAGCAGTTCTTC.

CDR3 in amino acids: CAHSLDEQFF. The CDR3 DNA follows: TGTGCCCACAGCCTCGATGAGCAGTTCTTC. The V and J genes are TRBV7-9 and TRBJ2-1; D remains unclear. V lost 11 bases and J lost 8, with 10 bases in between. The CDR3 extends over 10 amino acids. Germline V gene data show CDR1 as SEHNR and CDR2 as FQNEAQ (reference sequence).

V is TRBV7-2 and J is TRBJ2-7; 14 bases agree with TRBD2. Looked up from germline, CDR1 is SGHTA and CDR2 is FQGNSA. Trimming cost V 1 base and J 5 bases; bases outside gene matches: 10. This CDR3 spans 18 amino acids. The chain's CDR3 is CASSLVSPGTSGSHEQYF. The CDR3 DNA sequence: TGTGCCAGCAGCTTAGTCTCTCCCGGGACTAGCGGGAGCCACGAGCAGTACTTC.

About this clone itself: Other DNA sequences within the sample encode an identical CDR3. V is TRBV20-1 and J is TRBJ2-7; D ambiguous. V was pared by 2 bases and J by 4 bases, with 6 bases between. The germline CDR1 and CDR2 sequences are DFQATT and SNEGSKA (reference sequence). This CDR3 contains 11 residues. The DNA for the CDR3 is TGCAGTGCTAGACAGAATTACGAGCAGTACTTC. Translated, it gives CSARQNYEQYF.

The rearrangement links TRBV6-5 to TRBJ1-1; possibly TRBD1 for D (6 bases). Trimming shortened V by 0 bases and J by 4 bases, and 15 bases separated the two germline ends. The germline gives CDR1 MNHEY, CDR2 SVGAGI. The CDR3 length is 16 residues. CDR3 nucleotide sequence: TGTGCCAGCAGTTACTCGGCAGGGGAAAAGAGCACTGAAGCTTTCTTT. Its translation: CASSYSAGEKSTEAFF.

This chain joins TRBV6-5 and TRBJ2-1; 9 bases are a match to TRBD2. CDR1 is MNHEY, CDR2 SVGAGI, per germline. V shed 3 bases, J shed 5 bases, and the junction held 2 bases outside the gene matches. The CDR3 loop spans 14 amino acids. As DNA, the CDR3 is TGTGCCAGCAGTTATGCGGGGGGGGACAATGAGCAGTTCTTC. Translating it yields CASSYAGGDNEQFF.

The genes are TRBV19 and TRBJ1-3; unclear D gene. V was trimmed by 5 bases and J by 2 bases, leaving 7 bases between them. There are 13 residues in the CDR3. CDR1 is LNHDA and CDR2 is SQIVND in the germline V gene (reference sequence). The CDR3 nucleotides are TGTGCCAGTAGTCCTAGGCCTGGAAACACCATATATTTT. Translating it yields CASSPRPGNTIYF.

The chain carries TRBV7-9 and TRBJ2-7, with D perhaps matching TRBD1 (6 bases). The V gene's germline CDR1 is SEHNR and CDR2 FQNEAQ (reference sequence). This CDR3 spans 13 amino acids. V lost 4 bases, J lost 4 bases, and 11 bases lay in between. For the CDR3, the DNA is TGTGCCAGCAGCTCGGACAGCAAGTACGAGCAGTACTTC. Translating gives CASSSDSKYEQYF.

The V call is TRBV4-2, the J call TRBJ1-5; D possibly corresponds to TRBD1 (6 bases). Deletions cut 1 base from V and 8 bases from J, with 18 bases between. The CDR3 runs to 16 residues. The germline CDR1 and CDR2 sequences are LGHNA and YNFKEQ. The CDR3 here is CASSQVGLQGKEPQHF. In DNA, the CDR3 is TGTGCCAGCAGCCAAGTTGGATTACAGGGAAAGGAGCCCCAGCATTTT.

CDR3 loop: CASSQSAGYYGYTF. In DNA, the CDR3 is TGTGCCAGCAGCCAGTCGGCGGGTTACTATGGCTACACCTTC. The chain joins TRBV7-9 to TRBJ1-2; D unclear. The V end was cut by 5 bases, the J end by 3 bases, with 13 bases between. CDR3 size: 14 residues. CDR1 is SEHNR and CDR2 is FQNEAQ in the germline V gene (reference sequence).

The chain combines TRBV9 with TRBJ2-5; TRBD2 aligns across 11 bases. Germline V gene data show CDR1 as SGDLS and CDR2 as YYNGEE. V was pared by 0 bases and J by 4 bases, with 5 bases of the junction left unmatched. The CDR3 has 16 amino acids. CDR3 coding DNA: TGTGCCAGCAGCGTAGGGGTAGCGGGAGGGCCAGAGACCCAGTACTTC. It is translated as CASSVGVAGGPETQYF.

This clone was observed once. The CDR3 nucleotides are TGTGCCTGGAAAAAGGAGGAGGAGCAGTACTTC. Amino acids: CAWKKEEEQYF. The chain joins TRBV30 to TRBJ2-7, with a possible D match to TRBD2 (5 bases). The CDR3 loop spans 11 amino acids. Deletions cut 4 bases from V and 7 bases from J, with 11 bases between. The germline V gene encodes CDR1 GTSNPN and CDR2 SVGIG (reference sequence).

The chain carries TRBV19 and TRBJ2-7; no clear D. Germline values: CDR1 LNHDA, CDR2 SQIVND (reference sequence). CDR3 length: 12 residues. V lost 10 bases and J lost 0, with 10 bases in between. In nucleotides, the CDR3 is TGTGCCACCCGCCACGGCTCCTACGAGCAGTACTTC. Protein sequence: CATRHGSYEQYF.

CDR3 DNA sequence: TGTGCCAGCAGCTTGAGCAGGGTTTACTACGAGCAGTACTTC. Translating gives CASSLSRVYYEQYF. The chain is built from TRBV5-6 and TRBJ2-7, with TRBD1 as a possible D gene (5 bases). The CDR3 loop spans 14 amino acids. The V end lost 1 base, the J end lost 3 bases, and 11 bases lay between the germline ends. Germline CDR1 reads SGHDT; CDR2 reads YYEEEE.

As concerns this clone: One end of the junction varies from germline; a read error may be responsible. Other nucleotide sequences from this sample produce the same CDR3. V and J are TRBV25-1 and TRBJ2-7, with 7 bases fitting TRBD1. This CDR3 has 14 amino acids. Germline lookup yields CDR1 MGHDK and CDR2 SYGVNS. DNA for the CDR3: TGTGCCAGCAGTGCAGAAGAGGGGGCCTATGAGCAGTACTTC. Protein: CASSAEEGAYEQYF.

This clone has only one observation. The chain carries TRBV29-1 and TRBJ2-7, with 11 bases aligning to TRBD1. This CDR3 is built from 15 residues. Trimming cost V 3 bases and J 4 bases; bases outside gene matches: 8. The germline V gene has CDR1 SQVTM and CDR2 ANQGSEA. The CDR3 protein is CSVETGTGGGYEQYF. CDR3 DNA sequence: TGCAGCGTTGAGACCGGGACAGGGGGAGGGTACGAGCAGTACTTC.

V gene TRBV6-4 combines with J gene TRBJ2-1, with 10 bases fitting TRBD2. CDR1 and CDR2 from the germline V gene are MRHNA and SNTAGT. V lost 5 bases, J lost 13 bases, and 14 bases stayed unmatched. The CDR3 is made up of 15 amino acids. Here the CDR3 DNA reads TGTGCCAGCAGTAGTAATAGCGGGAGGAATTTACCCCAGTTCTTC. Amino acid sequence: CASSSNSGRNLPQFF.

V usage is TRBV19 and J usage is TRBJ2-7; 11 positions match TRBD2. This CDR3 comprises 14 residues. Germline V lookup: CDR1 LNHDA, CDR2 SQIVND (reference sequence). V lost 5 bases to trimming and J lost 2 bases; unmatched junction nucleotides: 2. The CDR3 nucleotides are TGTGCCAGTAGTGATAGCGGGAGGGCCTACGAGCAGTACTTC. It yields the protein CASSDSGRAYEQYF.

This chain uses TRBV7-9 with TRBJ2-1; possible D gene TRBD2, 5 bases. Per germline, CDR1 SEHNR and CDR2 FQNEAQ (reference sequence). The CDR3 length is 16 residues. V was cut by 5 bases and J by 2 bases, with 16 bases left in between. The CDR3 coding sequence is TGTGCCAGCAGCGTCAAGGACGGGGTCACCTACAATGAGCAGTTCTTC. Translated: CASSVKDGVTYNEQFF.

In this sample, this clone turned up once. The CDR3 spells CASRPGTGLDTQYF. In DNA form, the CDR3 reads TGTGCCAGCAGGCCCGGGACAGGGCTAGATACGCAGTATTTT. The chain carries TRBV5-6 and TRBJ2-3; 9 bases match TRBD1. Trimming at V came to 5 bases and at J to 5 bases, leaving 6 bases not matched to a gene. The CDR3 totals 14 residues. Germline-derived CDR1 and CDR2 are SGHDT and YYEEEE. The full variable domain, with the rest looked up from reference TRBV5-6 and TRBJ2-3, is DAGVTQSPTHLIKTRGQQVTLRCSPKSGHDTVSWYQQALGQGPQFIFQYYEEEERQRGNFPDRFSGHQFPNYSSELNVNALLLGDSALYLCASRPGTGLDTQYFGPGTRLTVL.

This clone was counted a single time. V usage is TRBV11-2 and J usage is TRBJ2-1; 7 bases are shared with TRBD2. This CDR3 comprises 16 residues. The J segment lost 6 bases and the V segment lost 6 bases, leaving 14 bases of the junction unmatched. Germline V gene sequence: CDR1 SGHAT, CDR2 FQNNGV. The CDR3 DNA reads TGTGCCAGCAGATCAGCCAGCGGGAATGGACGCAATGAGCAGTTCTTC. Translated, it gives CASRSASGNGRNEQFF.